This T cell receptor beta chain was retrieved from a study of cytomegalovirus exposure and HLA in healthy donors. The germline V gene encodes CDR1 SGHDN and CDR2 FVKESK. The CDR3 runs to 16 residues. After removal of 1 base from V and 3 bases from J, the junction contained 6 bases not matched to a gene. Findings and limits, study-wide: Most TCR sequences were rare, but some public TCRs occurred in many donors.

Data came from immunoSEQ multiplex PCR; TCRdb stores just in-frame clones and leaves some out. Of over 55,000 clones listed, 90% to 97% are singletons. As concerns this clone: Its antigen is not known.

The chain is built from TRBV14 and TRBJ2-7, with TRBD2 identical over 10 bases. Sequenced input: PBMCs. The receptor was isolated from a man younger than 35 in good health and CMV-seronegative. This CDR3 is CASSQVRTSGNYEQYF. The CDR3 nucleotides read TGTGCCAGCAGCCAAGTAAGGACTAGCGGAAACTACGAGCAGTACTTC. The variable domain in full, completed from reference TRBV14 and TRBJ2-7, reads EAGVTQFPSHSVIEKGQTVTLRCDPISGHDNLYWYRRVMGKEIKFLLHFVKESKQDESGMPNNRFLAERTGGTYSTLKVQPAELEDSGVYFCASSQVRTSGNYEQYFGPGTRLTVT.